Listed below are T cell receptor beta chains from one sample, sequenced in a study of T-cell memory formation after mild COVID-19. TCRdb processed the 5' RACE reads anew with MiXCR; each CDR3 protein has one entry. The repertoire holds under 400,000 distinct CDR3 sequences, with roughly 20% as singletons. Sequencing used PBMCs or a T cell subset sorted from them (not recorded which). These receptors were collected from an adult woman who had mild COVID-19 (a few samples of this study predate the infection). Cell type and time point are not known. Both conserved end residues are part of each CDR3.

V gene	J gene	CDR3 protein
TRBV5-1	TRBJ2-5	CASSPGGRGEVETQYF
TRBV5-1	TRBJ1-1	CASSSRQGLDTEAFF
TRBV6-5	TRBJ1-1	CASSYMINTEAFF
TRBV6-1	TRBJ1-5	CASRVTNNQPQHF
TRBV29-1	TRBJ2-3	CSVEWTGDTQYF
TRBV5-1	TRBJ2-3	CASHRTSGGASTDTQYF
TRBV12-3/TRBV12-4	TRBJ2-3	CASSSDRVSDTQYF
TRBV6-5	TRBJ1-1	CASSYTDSEAFF
TRBV12-3/TRBV12-4	TRBJ2-2	CASSSSSGYTGELFF
TRBV24-1	TRBJ1-1	CATSETGKGGNTEAFF
TRBV6-4	TRBJ2-1	CASSDDTGNEQFF
TRBV4-1	TRBJ2-7	CASSQDPASSYEQYF
TRBV11-3	TRBJ2-3	CASSPGLLETDTQYF
TRBV5-1	TRBJ2-1	CASRGAGTTYNEQFF
TRBV6-5	TRBJ2-3	CASSSGRGGRTDTQYF
TRBV7-2	TRBJ1-2	CASSFFGTGGDGYTF
TRBV29-1	TRBJ2-5	CSVRRETQYF
TRBV6-2/TRBV6-3	TRBJ2-3	CASTHTSEDTQYF
TRBV9	TRBJ2-5	CASSVELAGGQETQYF
TRBV3-1	TRBJ1-2	CASSQGTGGYYGYTF
TRBV9	TRBJ2-3	CASSPRTSMDTQYF
TRBV7-3	TRBJ2-1	CASSLYAGEYNEQFF
TRBV12-3/TRBV12-4	TRBJ2-3	CASSPQRVDTQYF
TRBV29-1	TRBJ2-1	CSVEGDRGMDEQFF
TRBV5-1	TRBJ2-2	CASSLGGQGPTGELFF
TRBV20-1	TRBJ1-3	CTFILSGNTIYF
TRBV5-1	TRBJ2-3	CASSWRTGSSTDTQYF
TRBV7-2	TRBJ2-1	CASSTTSYSYNEQFF